The entry below describes one TCR beta chain. Between the trimmed V and J ends, which lost 7 bases and 0 bases, there was a span of 7 bases. CDR1 and CDR2 (germline): ENHRY, SYGVKD. The CDR3 is 13 residues long. Produced via immunoSEQ multiplex PCR; TCRdb's table is partial and in-frame only. The sample yields around 77,000 clones, 80% to 95% seen once. The data were taken from a study of technical replicates of blood from a few donors. This TCR came from a human donor in good health. The rearrangement joins TRBV10-3 to TRBJ1-5; D call uncertain. Material: T cells isolated from PBMCs. CDR3 protein: CAITEYSNQPQHF. The CDR3 region has the DNA TGTGCCATCACAGAATATAGCAATCAGCCCCAGCATTTT.